This T cell receptor beta chain is drawn from a study of graft-versus-host responses after intestinal transplantation. As regards this clone: Its target is unknown.

V lost 5 bases, J lost 0 bases, and 5 bases lay in between. CDR1 and CDR2 (germline): KGHSH, LQKENI. The CDR3 consists of 14 residues. The assay was immunoSEQ multiplex PCR, and TCRdb's table has in-frame clones only and misses some. The data contain around 100,000 clones, approximately 93% of them singletons. This sequence was found in a human donor who was the organ donor for an intestinal transplant. This sample comprised unstimulated CD8+ T cells sorted from spleen or lymph node cells, obtained before transplant. The J gene is TRBJ2-6, the V gene TRBV18; D ambiguous. The CDR3 region is CASSAYSGANVLTF. In nucleotides, the CDR3 is TGTGCCAGCTCAGCCTACTCTGGGGCCAACGTCCTGACTTTC.